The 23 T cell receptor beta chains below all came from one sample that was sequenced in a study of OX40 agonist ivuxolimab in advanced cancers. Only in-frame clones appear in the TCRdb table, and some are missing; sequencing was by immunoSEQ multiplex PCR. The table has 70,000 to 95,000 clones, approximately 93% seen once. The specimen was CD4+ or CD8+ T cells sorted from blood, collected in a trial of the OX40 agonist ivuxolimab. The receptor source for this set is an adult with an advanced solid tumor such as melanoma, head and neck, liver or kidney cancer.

The CDR3 coding sequence is TGCGCCAGCAGCTTGGCCGTCTATACTGAAGCTTTCTTT. Protein product: CASSLAVYTEAFF. The chain couples TRBV5-1 to TRBJ1-1; D not resolved. Germline assignment: CDR1 SGHRS and CDR2 YFSETQ. This CDR3 contains 13 residues. Trimming took off 0 bases at V and 5 bases at J, with 8 bases between the two ends.

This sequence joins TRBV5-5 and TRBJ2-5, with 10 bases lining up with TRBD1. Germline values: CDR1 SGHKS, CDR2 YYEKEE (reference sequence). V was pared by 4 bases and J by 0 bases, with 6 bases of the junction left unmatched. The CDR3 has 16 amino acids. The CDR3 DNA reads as TGTGCCAGCAGCGCCTTGGACAGGGGGTACCAAGAGACCCAGTACTTC. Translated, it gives CASSALDRGYQETQYF.

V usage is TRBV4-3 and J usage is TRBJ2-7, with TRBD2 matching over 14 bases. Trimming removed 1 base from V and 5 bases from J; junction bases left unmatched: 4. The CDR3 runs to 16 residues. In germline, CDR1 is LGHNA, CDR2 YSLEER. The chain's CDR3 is CASSQGSGLAGDEQYF. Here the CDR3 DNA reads TGCGCCAGCAGCCAAGGTTCGGGACTAGCGGGAGACGAGCAGTACTTC.

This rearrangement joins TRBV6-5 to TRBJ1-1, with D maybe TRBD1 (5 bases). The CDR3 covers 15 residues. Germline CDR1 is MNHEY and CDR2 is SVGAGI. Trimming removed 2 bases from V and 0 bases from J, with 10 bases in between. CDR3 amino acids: CASSYPDTMNTEAFF. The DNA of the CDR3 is TGTGCCAGCAGTTACCCGGACACCATGAACACTGAAGCTTTCTTT.

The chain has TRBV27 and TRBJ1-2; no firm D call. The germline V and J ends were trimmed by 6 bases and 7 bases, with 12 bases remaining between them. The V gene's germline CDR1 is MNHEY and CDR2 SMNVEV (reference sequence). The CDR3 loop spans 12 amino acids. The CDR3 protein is CASRLEAGGYTF. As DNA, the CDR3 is TGTGCCAGCAGGCTCGAGGCTGGTGGCTACACCTTC.

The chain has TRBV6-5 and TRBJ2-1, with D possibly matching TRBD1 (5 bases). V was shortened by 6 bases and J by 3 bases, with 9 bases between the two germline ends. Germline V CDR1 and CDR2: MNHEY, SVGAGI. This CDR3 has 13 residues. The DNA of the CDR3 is TGTGCCAGCAGCCTCAGGGTCTACAATGAGCAGTTCTTC. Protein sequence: CASSLRVYNEQFF.

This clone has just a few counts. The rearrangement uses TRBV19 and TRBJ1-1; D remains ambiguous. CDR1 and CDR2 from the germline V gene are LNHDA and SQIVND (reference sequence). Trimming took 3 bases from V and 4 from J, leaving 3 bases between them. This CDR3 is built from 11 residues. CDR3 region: CASSIFTEAFF. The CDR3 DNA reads TGTGCCAGTAGTATTTTCACTGAAGCTTTCTTT.

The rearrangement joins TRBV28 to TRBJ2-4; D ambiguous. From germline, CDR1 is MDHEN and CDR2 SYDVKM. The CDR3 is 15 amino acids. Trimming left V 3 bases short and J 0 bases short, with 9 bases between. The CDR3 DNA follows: TGTGCCAGCAGTTTTGTCTCTCTAGCCAAAAACATTCAGTACTTC. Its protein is CASSFVSLAKNIQYF.

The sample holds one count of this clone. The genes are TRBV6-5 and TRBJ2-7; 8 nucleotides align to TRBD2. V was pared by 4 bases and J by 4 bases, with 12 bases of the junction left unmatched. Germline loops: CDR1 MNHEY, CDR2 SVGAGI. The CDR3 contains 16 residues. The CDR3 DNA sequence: TGTGCCAGCAGTTCATCCTCCAGCGGGAGCCAATACGAGCAGTACTTC. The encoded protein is CASSSSSSGSQYEQYF.

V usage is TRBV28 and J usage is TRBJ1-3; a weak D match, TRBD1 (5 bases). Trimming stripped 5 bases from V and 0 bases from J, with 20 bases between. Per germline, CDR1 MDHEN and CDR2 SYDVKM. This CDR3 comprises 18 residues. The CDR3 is CASSPSGLVFSSGNTIYF. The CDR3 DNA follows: TGTGCCAGCAGTCCTTCGGGACTAGTATTCAGCTCTGGAAACACCATATATTTT.

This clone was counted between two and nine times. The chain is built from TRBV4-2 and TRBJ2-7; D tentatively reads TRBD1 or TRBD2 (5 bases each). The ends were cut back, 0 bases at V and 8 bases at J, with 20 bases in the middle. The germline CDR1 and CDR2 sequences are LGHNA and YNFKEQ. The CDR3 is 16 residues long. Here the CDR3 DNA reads TGTGCCAGCAGCCAAGATCGGGGCGGATACTACGAAAAGCAGTACTTC. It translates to CASSQDRGGYYEKQYF.

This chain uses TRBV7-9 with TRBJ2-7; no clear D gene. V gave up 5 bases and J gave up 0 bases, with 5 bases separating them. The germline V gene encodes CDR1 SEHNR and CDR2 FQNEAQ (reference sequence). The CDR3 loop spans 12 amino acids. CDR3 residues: CASSGLSYEQYF. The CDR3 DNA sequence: TGTGCCAGCAGCGGCCTCTCCTACGAGCAGTACTTC.

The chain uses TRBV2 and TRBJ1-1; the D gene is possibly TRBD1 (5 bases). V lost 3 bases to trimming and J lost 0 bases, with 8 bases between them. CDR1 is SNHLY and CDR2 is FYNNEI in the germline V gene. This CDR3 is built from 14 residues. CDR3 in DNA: TGTGCCAGCAGTGAGGACACCCTGAACACTGAAGCTTTCTTT. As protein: CASSEDTLNTEAFF.

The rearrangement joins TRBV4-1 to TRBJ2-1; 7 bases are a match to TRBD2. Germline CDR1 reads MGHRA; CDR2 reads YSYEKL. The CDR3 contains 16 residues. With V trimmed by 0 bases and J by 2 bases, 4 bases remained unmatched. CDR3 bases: TGCGCCAGCAGCCAAGATAGCGGGCCCACCTACAATGAGCAGTTCTTC. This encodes CASSQDSGPTYNEQFF.

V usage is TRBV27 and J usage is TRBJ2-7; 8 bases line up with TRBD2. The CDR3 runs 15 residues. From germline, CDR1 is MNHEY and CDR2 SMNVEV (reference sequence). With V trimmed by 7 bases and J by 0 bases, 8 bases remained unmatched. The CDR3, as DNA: TGTGCCAGCATGGGGACGGGGGGGCGCTCCTACGAGCAGTACTTC. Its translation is CASMGTGGRSYEQYF.

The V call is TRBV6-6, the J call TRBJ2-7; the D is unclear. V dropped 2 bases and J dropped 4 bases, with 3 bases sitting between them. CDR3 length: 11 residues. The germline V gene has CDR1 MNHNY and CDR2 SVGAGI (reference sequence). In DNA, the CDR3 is TGTGCCAGCAGTTACATATACGAGCAGTACTTC. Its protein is CASSYIYEQYF.

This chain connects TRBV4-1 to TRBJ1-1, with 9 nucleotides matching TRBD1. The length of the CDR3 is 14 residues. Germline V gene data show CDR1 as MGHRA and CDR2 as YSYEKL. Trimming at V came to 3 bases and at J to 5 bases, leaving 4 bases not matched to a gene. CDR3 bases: TGCGCCAGCAGCCACGGACAGGGGCGGACTGAAGCTTTCTTT. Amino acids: CASSHGQGRTEAFF.

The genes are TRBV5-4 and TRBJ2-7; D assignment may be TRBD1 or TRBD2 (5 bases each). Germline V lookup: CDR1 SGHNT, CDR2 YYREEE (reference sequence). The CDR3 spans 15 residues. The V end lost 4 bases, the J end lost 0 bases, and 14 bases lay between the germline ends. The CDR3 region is CASSPGWGSSYEQYF. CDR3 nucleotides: TGTGCCAGCAGCCCGGGATGGGGGTCCTCCTACGAGCAGTACTTC.

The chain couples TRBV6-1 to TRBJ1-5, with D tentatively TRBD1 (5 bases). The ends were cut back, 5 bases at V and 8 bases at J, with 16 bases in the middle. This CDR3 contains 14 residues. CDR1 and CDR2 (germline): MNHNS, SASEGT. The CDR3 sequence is CASSLPGLGEPQHF. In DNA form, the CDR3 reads TGTGCCAGCAGTTTACCGGGGCTTGGGGAGCCCCAGCATTTT.

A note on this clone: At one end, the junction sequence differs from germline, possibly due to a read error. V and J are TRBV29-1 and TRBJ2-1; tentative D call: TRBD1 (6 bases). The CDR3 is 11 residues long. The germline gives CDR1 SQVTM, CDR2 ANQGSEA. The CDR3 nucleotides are TGCAGCGCCCCACGGGGCTCAGGGGACCTCTTC. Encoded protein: CSAPRGSGDLF.

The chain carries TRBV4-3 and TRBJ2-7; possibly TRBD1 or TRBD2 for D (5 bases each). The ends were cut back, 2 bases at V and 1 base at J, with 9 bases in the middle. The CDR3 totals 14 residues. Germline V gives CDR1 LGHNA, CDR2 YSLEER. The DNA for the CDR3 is TGCGCCAGCAGCCAATGGGACGGATCCTACGAGCAGTACTTC. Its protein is CASSQWDGSYEQYF.

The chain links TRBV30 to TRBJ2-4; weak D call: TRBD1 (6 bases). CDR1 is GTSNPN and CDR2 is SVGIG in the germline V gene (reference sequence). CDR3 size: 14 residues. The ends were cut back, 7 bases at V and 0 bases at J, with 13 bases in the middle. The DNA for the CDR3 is TGTGCCTTCCGGACAGCTCTAGCCAAAAACATTCAGTACTTC. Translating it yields CAFRTALAKNIQYF.

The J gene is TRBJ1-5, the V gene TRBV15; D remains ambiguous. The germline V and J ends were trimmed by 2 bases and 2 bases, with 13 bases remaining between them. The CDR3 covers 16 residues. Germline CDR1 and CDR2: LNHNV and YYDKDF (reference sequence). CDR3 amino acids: CATSRRTRAGNQPQHF. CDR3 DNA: TGTGCCACCAGCAGACGGACGAGGGCGGGCAATCAGCCCCAGCATTTT.